This T cell receptor (beta chain) was observed in a study of shared clonotypes between healthy human individuals. CDR1 and CDR2 (germline): SEHNR, FQNEAQ (reference sequence). J gave up 2 bases and V 4 bases, and 20 bases lay outside the gene matches. CDR3 length: 19 residues. Here immunoSEQ multiplex PCR was the method, and the copy in TCRdb shows in-frame clones only, minus some. The data hold over 300,000 clones, with around 87% observed a single time. This sequence was found in a man aged 18 to 30 in good health. The sequencing input was memory CD8+ T cells sorted from blood. Subset reported: CD45RO+ cells pooled with CCR7-negative TemRA cells. The chain links TRBV7-9 to TRBJ2-7, with TRBD2 matching 7 bases. CDR3 sequence (DNA): TGTGCCAGCAGCTCCCCCCGCGGACTAGAGACCCCACGGACCTACGAGCAGTACTTC. Translating gives CASSSPRGLETPRTYEQYF.